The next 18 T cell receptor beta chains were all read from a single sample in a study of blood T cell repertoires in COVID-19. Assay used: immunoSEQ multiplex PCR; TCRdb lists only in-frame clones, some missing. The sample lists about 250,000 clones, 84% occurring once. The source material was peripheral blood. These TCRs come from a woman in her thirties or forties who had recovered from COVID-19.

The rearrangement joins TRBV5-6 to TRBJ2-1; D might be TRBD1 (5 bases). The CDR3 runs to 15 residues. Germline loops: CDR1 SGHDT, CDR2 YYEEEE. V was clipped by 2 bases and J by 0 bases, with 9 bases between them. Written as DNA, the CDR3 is TGTGCCAGCAGCTTTGGGGCGAGCTCCTACAATGAGCAGTTCTTC. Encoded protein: CASSFGASSYNEQFF.

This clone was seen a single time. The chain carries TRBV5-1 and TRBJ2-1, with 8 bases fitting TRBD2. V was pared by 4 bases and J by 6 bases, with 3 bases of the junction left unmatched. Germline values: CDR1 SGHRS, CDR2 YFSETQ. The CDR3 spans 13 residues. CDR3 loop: CASSLAGPNEQFF. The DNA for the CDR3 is TGCGCCAGCAGCCTAGCGGGCCCCAATGAGCAGTTCTTC.

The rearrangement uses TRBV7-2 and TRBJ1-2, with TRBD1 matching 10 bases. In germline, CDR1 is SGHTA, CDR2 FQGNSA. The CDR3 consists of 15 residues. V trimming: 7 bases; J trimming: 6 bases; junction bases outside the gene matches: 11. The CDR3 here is CASTPRQGAFNGYTF. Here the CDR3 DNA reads TGTGCCAGCACCCCCCGACAGGGGGCGTTTAATGGCTACACCTTC. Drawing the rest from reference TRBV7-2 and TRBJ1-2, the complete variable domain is GAGVSQSPSNKVTEKGKDVELRCDPISGHTALYWYRQSLGQGLEFLIYFQGNSAPDKSGLPSDRFSAERTGGSVSTLTIQRTQQEDSAVYLCASTPRQGAFNGYTFGSGTRLTVV.

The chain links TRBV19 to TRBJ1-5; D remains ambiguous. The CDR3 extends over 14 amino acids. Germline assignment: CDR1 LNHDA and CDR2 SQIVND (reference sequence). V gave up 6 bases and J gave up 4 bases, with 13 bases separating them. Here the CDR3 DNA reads TGTGCCAGTAGCCTAAACGAGCGAAATCAGCCCCAGCATTTT. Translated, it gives CASSLNERNQPQHF.

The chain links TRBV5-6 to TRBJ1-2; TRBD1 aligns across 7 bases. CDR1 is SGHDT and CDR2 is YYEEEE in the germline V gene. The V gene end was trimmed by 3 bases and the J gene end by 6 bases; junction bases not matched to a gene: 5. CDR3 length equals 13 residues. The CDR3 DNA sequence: TGTGCCAGCAGCTCAGACAGGGCGGATGGCTACACCTTC. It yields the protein CASSSDRADGYTF.

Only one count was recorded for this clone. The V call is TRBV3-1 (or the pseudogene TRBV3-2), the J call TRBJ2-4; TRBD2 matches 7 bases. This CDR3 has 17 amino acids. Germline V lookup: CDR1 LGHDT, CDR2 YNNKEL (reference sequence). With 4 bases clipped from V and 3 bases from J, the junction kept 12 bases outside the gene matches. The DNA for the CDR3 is TGTGCCAGCAGCCTCAGCCAGGGACTAATAGACAAAAACATTCAGTACTTC. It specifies CASSLSQGLIDKNIQYF.

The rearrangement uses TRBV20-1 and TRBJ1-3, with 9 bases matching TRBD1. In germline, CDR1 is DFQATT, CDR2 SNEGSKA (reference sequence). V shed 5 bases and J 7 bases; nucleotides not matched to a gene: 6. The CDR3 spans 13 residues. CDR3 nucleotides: TGCAGTGCTGGTGGACAGGGGATTAACACCATATATTTT. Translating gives CSAGGQGINTIYF.

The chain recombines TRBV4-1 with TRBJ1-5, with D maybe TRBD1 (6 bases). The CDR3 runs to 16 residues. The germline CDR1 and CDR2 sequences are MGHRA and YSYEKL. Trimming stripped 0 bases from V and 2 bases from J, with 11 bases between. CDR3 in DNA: TGCGCCAGCAGCCAAGAAAGGGGGTCCGGCAATCAGCCCCAGCATTTT. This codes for CASSQERGSGNQPQHF.

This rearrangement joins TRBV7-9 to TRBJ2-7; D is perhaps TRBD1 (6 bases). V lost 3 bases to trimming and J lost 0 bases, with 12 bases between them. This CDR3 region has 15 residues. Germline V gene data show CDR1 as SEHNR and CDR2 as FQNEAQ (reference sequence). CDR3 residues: CASSFRTDGSYEQYF. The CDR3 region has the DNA TGTGCCAGCAGCTTTCGGACAGACGGCTCCTACGAGCAGTACTTC. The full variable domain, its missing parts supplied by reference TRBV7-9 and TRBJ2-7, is DTGVSQNPRHKITKRGQNVTFRCDPISEHNRLYWYRQTLGQGPEFLTYFQNEAQLEKSRLLSDRFSAERPKGSFSTLEIQRTEQGDSAMYLCASSFRTDGSYEQYFGPGTRLTVT.

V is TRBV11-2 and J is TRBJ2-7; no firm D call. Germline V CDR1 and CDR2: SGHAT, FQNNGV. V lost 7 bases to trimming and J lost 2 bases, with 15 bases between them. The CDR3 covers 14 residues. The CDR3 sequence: CASIQLAVTYEQYF. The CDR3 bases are TGTGCCAGCATCCAATTGGCGGTAACCTACGAGCAGTACTTC.

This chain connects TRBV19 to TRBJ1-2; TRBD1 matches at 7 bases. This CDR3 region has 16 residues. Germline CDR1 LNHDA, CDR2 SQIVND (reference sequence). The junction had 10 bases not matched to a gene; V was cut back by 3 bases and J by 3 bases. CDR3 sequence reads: CASSIRPGQSYYGYTF. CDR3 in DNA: TGTGCCAGTAGTATTCGTCCGGGACAGAGCTACTATGGCTACACCTTC.

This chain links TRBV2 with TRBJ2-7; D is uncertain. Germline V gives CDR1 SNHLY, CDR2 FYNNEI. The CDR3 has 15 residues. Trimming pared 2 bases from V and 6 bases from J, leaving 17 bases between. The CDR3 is CASSELNILFSEQYF. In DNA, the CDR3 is TGTGCCAGCAGTGAATTGAACATCTTGTTCTCCGAGCAGTACTTC.

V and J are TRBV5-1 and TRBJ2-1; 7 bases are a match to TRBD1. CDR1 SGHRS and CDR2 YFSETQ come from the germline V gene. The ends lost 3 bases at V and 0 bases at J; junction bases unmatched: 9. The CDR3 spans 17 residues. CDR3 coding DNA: TGCGCCAGCAGCTCACCACCGGACAGGAGCTCCTACAATGAGCAGTTCTTC. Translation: CASSSPPDRSSYNEQFF.

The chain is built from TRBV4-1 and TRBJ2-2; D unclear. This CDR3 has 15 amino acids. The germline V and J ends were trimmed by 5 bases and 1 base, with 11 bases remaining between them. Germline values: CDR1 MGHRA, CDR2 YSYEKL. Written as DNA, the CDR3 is TGCGCCAGCAGCTGGGCACTCGGGAACACCGGGGAGCTGTTTTTT. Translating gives CASSWALGNTGELFF.

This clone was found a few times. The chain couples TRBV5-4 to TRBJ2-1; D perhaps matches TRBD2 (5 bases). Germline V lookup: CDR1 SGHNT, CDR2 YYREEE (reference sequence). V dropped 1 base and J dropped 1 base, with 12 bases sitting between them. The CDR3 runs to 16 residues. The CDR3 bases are TGTGCCAGCAGCTTGCAGAGGCTAGCTTCCTACAATGAGCAGTTCTTC. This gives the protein CASSLQRLASYNEQFF.

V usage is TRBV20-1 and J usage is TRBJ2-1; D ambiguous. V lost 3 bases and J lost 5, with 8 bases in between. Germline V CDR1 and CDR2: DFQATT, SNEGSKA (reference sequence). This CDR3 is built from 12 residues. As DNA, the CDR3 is TGCAGTGCTAGTTACAGTAACAATGAGCAGTTCTTC. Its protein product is CSASYSNNEQFF.

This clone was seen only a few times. The CDR3 protein is CASSLGTATFYGYTF. CDR3 nucleotides: TGCGCCAGCAGCTTAGGGACAGCTACCTTTTATGGCTACACCTTC. The chain employs TRBV5-1 and TRBJ1-2, with TRBD1 identical over 7 bases. V lost 2 bases, J lost 5 bases, and 9 bases stayed unmatched. Germline V gives CDR1 SGHRS, CDR2 YFSETQ. This CDR3 spans 15 amino acids.

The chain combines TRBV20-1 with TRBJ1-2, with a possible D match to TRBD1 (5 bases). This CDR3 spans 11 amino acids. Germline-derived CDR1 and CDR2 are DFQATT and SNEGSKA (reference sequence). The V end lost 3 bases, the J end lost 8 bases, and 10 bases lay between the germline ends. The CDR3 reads CSARQDNGYTF. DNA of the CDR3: TGCAGTGCTAGGCAGGACAACGGCTACACCTTC.